This T cell receptor (beta chain) was obtained from a study of blood T cell repertoires in COVID-19. Study in general: The study drew acute and convalescent COVID-19 samples from the United States, Italy and Spain. From T cells, B-cell-depleted T cells, or PBMCs came the material, which was cDNA or gDNA.

Authors' processing steps: The assay estimated nucleated cells by amplifying reference gene primers. Profiling relied on immunoSEQ multiplex PCR, and the TCRdb table lists in-frame clones only, not all of them. V and J calls plus clone size are reproduced from that table; the DNA served to infer D and trimming. Of about 70,000 clones listed, about 80% were seen once; the top ten hold about 18%. The V gene end was trimmed by 5 bases and the J gene end by 7 bases; junction bases not matched to a gene: 10. The CDR3 is 17 residues long. Germline loops: CDR1 SGHKS, CDR2 YYEKEE (reference sequence). The source of this sequence is a man in his 70s who had recovered from COVID-19. The chain joins TRBV5-5 to TRBJ2-2; 14 bases match TRBD2. What was sequenced was peripheral blood. In nucleotides, the CDR3 is TGTGCCAGCAGTGGAGGGACTAGCGGGAGTTCTTACGGGGAGCTGTTTTTT. This sequence encodes CASSGGTSGSSYGELFF.